The 31 T cell receptor beta chains listed next were all sequenced from one sample in a study of blood T cell repertoires in COVID-19. This table comes from immunoSEQ multiplex PCR, and its TCRdb copy is limited to in-frame clones, with some not included. This sample has approximately 190,000 clones, with roughly four fifths found just once. Sequenced material: peripheral blood. Receptors were obtained from a woman aged 40 to 50 with acute or convalescent COVID-19.

V usage is TRBV5-6 and J usage is TRBJ2-3; D gene unclear. This CDR3 region has 14 residues. Trimming removed 1 base at V and 1 base at J, with 7 bases between. The V gene's germline CDR1 is SGHDT and CDR2 YYEEEE. CDR3 nucleotides: TGTGCCAGCAGCTTGACGGGTCGCACAGATACGCAGTATTTT. Residues: CASSLTGRTDTQYF.

The rearrangement uses TRBV5-1 and TRBJ1-2; D not resolved. Germline V gene sequence: CDR1 SGHRS, CDR2 YFSETQ. CDR3 length: 13 residues. Trimming took off 4 bases at V and 2 bases at J, with 9 bases between the two ends. This chain's CDR3 is CASSPGINYGYTF. DNA for the CDR3: TGCGCCAGCAGCCCGGGGATCAACTATGGCTACACCTTC.

The rearrangement uses TRBV4-1 and TRBJ2-3; D may be TRBD1 (5 bases). The CDR3 covers 16 residues. The germline CDR1 and CDR2 sequences are MGHRA and YSYEKL. V was cut by 4 bases and J by 4 bases, with 18 bases left in between. The CDR3 DNA follows: TGCGCCAGCAGCCCCCCCCCAGGGCCCCCGTCAGATACGCAGTATTTT. Translated, it gives CASSPPPGPPSDTQYF.

The CDR3 sequence: CASNSGVVFEETQYF. CDR3 sequence (DNA): TGCGCCAGCAATTCAGGGGTGGTTTTTGAAGAGACCCAGTACTTC. This chain joins TRBV5-1 and TRBJ2-5; possibly TRBD1 for D (6 bases). This CDR3 has 15 residues. Per germline, CDR1 SGHRS and CDR2 YFSETQ. The V and J ends lost 6 bases and 3 bases respectively, with 18 bases between them.

This sequence joins TRBV10-3 and TRBJ2-7, with D possibly being TRBD2 (7 bases). Germline V gene lookup returns CDR1 ENHRY and CDR2 SYGVKD. The ends were cut back, 5 bases at V and 9 bases at J, with 11 bases in the middle. The CDR3 is 11 residues long. The CDR3 DNA is TGTGCCATCAGTAAAAGGGGGGGGCAGTACTTC. Protein: CAISKRGGQYF.

This clone was detected only once. The J gene is TRBJ2-3, the V gene TRBV5-4; D is unresolved. Trimming stripped 4 bases from V and 3 bases from J, with 12 bases between. Germline V gives CDR1 SGHNT, CDR2 YYREEE (reference sequence). The CDR3 is made up of 14 amino acids. The CDR3 spells CASSPDFATDTQYF. The DNA for the CDR3 is TGTGCCAGCAGCCCCGACTTCGCTACAGATACGCAGTATTTT.

Comment on this clone: At the DNA level, this CDR3 is encoded by other sequences in the same sample as well. This chain joins TRBV6-5 and TRBJ2-7, with TRBD1 as a possible D gene (5 bases). Germline V gene data show CDR1 as MNHEY and CDR2 as SVGAGI. V lost 6 bases and J 7 bases, leaving 13 bases between the germline ends. The CDR3 covers 12 residues. The CDR3, as DNA: TGTGCCAGCAGCCCCACACCAGGGGAGCAGTACTTC. It codes for CASSPTPGEQYF.

Of note for this clone: In the same sample, other DNA sequences code for this CDR3. This chain connects TRBV7-9 to TRBJ1-2; D is unresolved. The germline gives CDR1 SEHNR, CDR2 FQNEAQ (reference sequence). The CDR3 is made up of 11 amino acids. Trimming stripped 0 bases from V and 7 bases from J, with 3 bases between. The CDR3 DNA is TGTGCCAGCAGCTTAGCGGCTGGCTACACCTTC. The encoded protein is CASSLAAGYTF.

The chain employs TRBV6-5 and TRBJ1-4; D is uncertain. Looked up from germline, CDR1 is MNHEY and CDR2 is SVGAGI. V lost 6 bases and J 5 bases, leaving 10 bases between the germline ends. This CDR3 has 13 amino acids. The CDR3, as DNA: TGTGCCAGCAGGCGGGCTGGAAATGAAAAACTGTTTTTT. Protein: CASRRAGNEKLFF.

The V call is TRBV5-4, the J call TRBJ2-7; TRBD1 aligns across 9 bases. Germline V gives CDR1 SGHNT, CDR2 YYREEE (reference sequence). V gave up 0 bases and J gave up 2 bases; unmatched junction bases: 3. The CDR3 runs to 15 residues. The CDR3 DNA reads as TGTGCCAGCAGCTTGGAAGGGACAGGGCCCTACGAGCAGTACTTC. This encodes CASSLEGTGPYEQYF.

This clone was seen more than once but under ten times. CDR3 DNA sequence: TGCGCCAGCAGCTTGGACAACCCCGACACCGGGGAGCTGTTTTTT. Translation gives CASSLDNPDTGELFF. The V and J genes are TRBV5-1 and TRBJ2-2; the D is unclear. The V end was cut by 0 bases, the J end by 3 bases, with 9 bases between. The CDR3 length is 15 residues. The V gene's germline CDR1 is SGHRS and CDR2 YFSETQ.

This clone was counted a single time. The chain links TRBV7-2 to TRBJ2-7; 8 bases align to TRBD2. CDR1 SGHTA and CDR2 FQGNSA come from the germline V gene. The CDR3 has 15 residues. Trimming at V came to 2 bases and at J to 6 bases, leaving 9 bases not matched to a gene. Written as DNA, the CDR3 is TGTGCCAGCAGCTTAACGACGGGAGGGGAGGCCGAGCAGTACTTC. This encodes CASSLTTGGEAEQYF.

The V and J genes are TRBV7-8 and TRBJ2-5; tentatively, D is TRBD2 (7 bases). Trimming left V 5 bases short and J 3 bases short, with 19 bases between. CDR3 length: 16 residues. Germline CDR1 and CDR2: SGHVS and FQNEAQ. CDR3 sequence: CASSRYVGGGKETQYF. The CDR3 nucleotides are TGTGCCAGCAGCCGTTACGTAGGGGGAGGGAAAGAGACCCAGTACTTC.

This sequence joins TRBV5-1 and TRBJ1-1; 10 bases are a match to TRBD1. From germline, CDR1 is SGHRS and CDR2 YFSETQ. V trimming: 7 bases; J trimming: 1 base; junction bases outside the gene matches: 7. This CDR3 is 15 amino acids long. CDR3 region: CASQTRQGANTEAFF. The DNA of the CDR3 is TGCGCCAGCCAAACCCGACAGGGGGCGAACACTGAAGCTTTCTTT.

To note about this clone: One end of the junction does not line up with germline, which may come from a read error. The rearrangement joins TRBV3-1 (or the pseudogene TRBV3-2) to TRBJ1-2, with D possibly being TRBD1 (5 bases). Germline lookup yields CDR1 LGHDT and CDR2 YNNKEL (reference sequence). The CDR3 sequence is 14 residues long. CDR3: CASSQGRTPGGEIF. CDR3 DNA sequence: TGTGCCAGCAGCCAAGGTAGGACTCCCGGAGGGGAGATCTTC.

There are a few counts of this clone. The gene calls are TRBV29-1 and TRBJ2-5; 7 positions match TRBD2. The ends lost 3 bases at V and 1 base at J; junction bases unmatched: 11. CDR3 length equals 16 residues. CDR1 is SQVTM and CDR2 is ANQGSEA in the germline V gene. The CDR3 sequence is CSVDRLGAGPQETQYF. In DNA, the CDR3 is TGCAGCGTTGACCGGCTTGGAGCGGGACCCCAAGAGACCCAGTACTTC.

The chain is built from TRBV5-1 and TRBJ2-5, with TRBD1 matching 9 bases. This CDR3 region has 14 residues. The V gene end was trimmed by 4 bases and the J gene end by 4 bases; junction bases not matched to a gene: 5. Germline V lookup: CDR1 SGHRS, CDR2 YFSETQ. The CDR3 region is CASSNPTGGETQYF. The CDR3 coding sequence is TGCGCCAGCAGCAACCCGACAGGGGGAGAGACCCAGTACTTC.

The chain carries TRBV28 and TRBJ1-2, with 8 bases fitting TRBD1. This CDR3 comprises 14 residues. Germline CDR1 MDHEN, CDR2 SYDVKM. V gave up 8 bases and J gave up 7 bases; unmatched junction bases: 12. CDR3 DNA: TGTGCCAGCCTCTCCGGGACAGGTGGGAGTGGCTACACCTTC. It encodes CASLSGTGGSGYTF.

This chain uses TRBV10-1 with TRBJ2-3; 11 bases align to TRBD1. The CDR3 length is 16 residues. Germline V CDR1 and CDR2: WNHNN, SYGVQD (reference sequence). J was trimmed by 4 bases and V by 5 bases; bases with no gene match: 8. The CDR3 region is CASSPGQGAWADTQYF. CDR3 DNA sequence: TGCGCCAGCAGTCCTGGACAGGGGGCTTGGGCAGATACGCAGTATTTT.

The chain employs TRBV2 and TRBJ2-7, with TRBD2 as a possible D gene (5 bases). The germline V and J ends were trimmed by 2 bases and 6 bases, with 8 bases remaining between them. The CDR3 has 12 residues. Germline-derived CDR1 and CDR2 are SNHLY and FYNNEI. DNA of the CDR3: TGTGCCAGCAGTGAATGGACTGGCGAGCAGTACTTC. This encodes CASSEWTGEQYF.

This clone turned up a few times. V gene TRBV12-5 combines with J gene TRBJ2-1; 9 bases fit TRBD2. CDR3 length equals 17 residues. V lost 2 bases to trimming and J lost 8 bases; unmatched junction nucleotides: 13. The germline CDR1 and CDR2 sequences are LGHNT and FRNRAP. In DNA, the CDR3 is TGTGCTAGTGGTTTGATCGACCTAGCGGGGCCCCGCTATGAGCAGTTCTTC. This encodes CASGLIDLAGPRYEQFF.

The chain joins TRBV28 to TRBJ1-4; TRBD1 might be the D (5 bases). This CDR3 region has 15 residues. The V gene's germline CDR1 is MDHEN and CDR2 SYDVKM. V shed 2 bases and J shed 8 bases, with 15 bases lying between them. CDR3: CASSLVKGLGEKLFF. CDR3 DNA: TGTGCCAGCAGTTTAGTTAAGGGGCTGGGAGAAAAACTGTTTTTT.

V usage is TRBV5-1 and J usage is TRBJ2-1; D may be TRBD2 (6 bases). The CDR3 consists of 17 residues. The V and J ends lost 2 bases and 0 bases respectively, with 15 bases between them. Germline V gene data show CDR1 as SGHRS and CDR2 as YFSETQ. For the CDR3, the DNA is TGCGCCAGCAGCTTAGGCTACGGGAGTCTCTCCTACAATGAGCAGTTCTTC. Its translation is CASSLGYGSLSYNEQFF.

V usage is TRBV19 and J usage is TRBJ2-3; D might be TRBD1 (6 bases). The CDR3 is 16 amino acids. The ends were cut back, 7 bases at V and 0 bases at J, with 17 bases in the middle. Germline CDR1 reads LNHDA; CDR2 reads SQIVND (reference sequence). Written as DNA, the CDR3 is TGTGCCAGTACAGACCGAGGTAGGGGGAGCACAGATACGCAGTATTTT. Its translation is CASTDRGRGSTDTQYF.

The genes are TRBV5-1 and TRBJ1-2; unclear D gene. The V gene lost 2 bases and the J gene lost 2 bases, with 10 bases spanning the gap. There are 14 residues in the CDR3. Germline CDR1 and CDR2: SGHRS and YFSETQ. The CDR3 protein is CASSFETPNYGYTF. CDR3 DNA sequence: TGCGCCAGCAGCTTTGAAACACCAAACTATGGCTACACCTTC.

The rearrangement links TRBV7-9 to TRBJ1-6; a weak D match, TRBD1 (6 bases). Germline loops: CDR1 SEHNR, CDR2 FQNEAQ (reference sequence). CDR3 length equals 17 residues. V was clipped by 5 bases and J by 9 bases, with 23 bases between them. The CDR3 sequence is CASSRRGGHGSSSPLHF. The CDR3 nucleotides read TGTGCCAGCAGCAGGAGGGGGGGGCACGGGTCTAGTTCACCCCTCCACTTT.

In this sample, this clone turned up many times. Germline and junction disagree at one end, which may indicate a read error. V usage is TRBV27 and J usage is TRBJ2-7; TRBD1 aligns across 7 bases. CDR3 length: 9 amino acids. Germline V gives CDR1 MNHEY, CDR2 SMNVEV (reference sequence). CDR3 sequence reads: CARSRDSCF. The CDR3 DNA is TGTGCCAGAAGTCGGGACAGTTGTTTC.

The chain joins TRBV28 to TRBJ2-1, with 10 nucleotides matching TRBD2. CDR1 is MDHEN and CDR2 is SYDVKM in the germline V gene. The length of the CDR3 is 14 residues. Trimming removed 8 bases from V and 9 bases from J; junction bases left unmatched: 10. In nucleotides, the CDR3 is TGTGCCAGCTCTCTAGCGGGAGATAATGCTGAGCAGTTCTTC. Its protein product is CASSLAGDNAEQFF.

V is TRBV18 and J is TRBJ2-5, with 7 bases aligning to TRBD2. The germline gives CDR1 KGHSH, CDR2 LQKENI. J gave up 1 base and V 3 bases, and 5 bases lay outside the gene matches. This CDR3 has 15 amino acids. The CDR3 is CASSPGGGAQETQYF. The CDR3 DNA reads TGTGCCAGCTCACCGGGCGGGGGAGCCCAAGAGACCCAGTACTTC.

The chain recombines TRBV6-5 with TRBJ2-1; D tentatively reads TRBD1 or TRBD2 (5 bases each). Germline V CDR1 and CDR2: MNHEY, SVGAGI. The V gene lost 10 bases and the J gene lost 0 bases, with 13 bases spanning the gap. The CDR3 has 14 residues. CDR3 sequence reads: CANRGDSSYNEQFF. CDR3 coding DNA: TGTGCCAACAGAGGGGATAGCTCCTACAATGAGCAGTTCTTC.

The rearrangement joins TRBV27 to TRBJ2-5; D not certain. V was trimmed by 4 bases and J by 4 bases, leaving 13 bases between them. The CDR3 runs 14 residues. Germline V lookup: CDR1 MNHEY, CDR2 SMNVEV (reference sequence). This CDR3 is CASSSPVRGETQYF. CDR3 DNA: TGTGCCAGCAGTTCCCCCGTTAGAGGAGAGACCCAGTACTTC.